These 9 T cell receptor beta chains originate from one sample sequenced in a study of cytomegalovirus exposure and HLA in healthy donors. The primer mix had 60 Vbeta and 13 Jbeta primers. The table came from immunoSEQ multiplex PCR; TCRdb's copy has only in-frame clones and leaves some out. In the table there are roughly 200,000 clones, 80% to 90% of which are singletons. Sequencing used PBMCs. These receptors came from a woman between 18 and 29 years old in good health and CMV-seronegative.

The genes are TRBV4-2 and TRBJ2-1; 9 nucleotides line up with TRBD1. The CDR3 covers 13 residues. The germline CDR1 and CDR2 sequences are LGHNA and YNFKEQ. J lost 6 bases, V lost 4 bases, and 1 base had no gene match. DNA for the CDR3: TGTGCCAGCAGCCTACAGGGGGCCAATGAGCAGTTCTTC. It specifies CASSLQGANEQFF.

This sequence joins TRBV11-2 and TRBJ1-3; maybe TRBD1 (5 bases). Germline CDR1 and CDR2: SGHAT and FQNNGV. The CDR3 loop spans 16 amino acids. Trimming removed 4 bases from V and 7 bases from J, with 20 bases in between. The CDR3 loop reads CASSSLGGVRGNTIYF. CDR3 DNA sequence: TGTGCCAGCAGCTCTCTGGGGGGGGTCAGAGGGAACACCATATATTTT.

This rearrangement joins TRBV13 to TRBJ2-5; TRBD2 matches 8 bases. The CDR3 consists of 15 residues. Germline loops: CDR1 PRHDT, CDR2 FYEKMQ (reference sequence). Trimming took 5 bases from V and 9 from J; bases not matched to a gene: 14. The CDR3 is CASSRSGGATGAQYF. The CDR3 DNA reads as TGTGCCAGCAGCCGATCCGGGGGGGCCACCGGGGCCCAGTACTTC.

The chain joins TRBV2 to TRBJ1-1; D unresolved. V was pared by 3 bases and J by 0 bases, with 5 bases between. The CDR3 has 13 residues. Germline V gives CDR1 SNHLY, CDR2 FYNNEI. As DNA, the CDR3 is TGTGCCAGCAGTGAGAGGGTGAACACTGAAGCTTTCTTT. This encodes CASSERVNTEAFF.

The rearrangement uses TRBV6-4 and TRBJ1-1; D perhaps matches TRBD1 (6 bases). V was pared by 6 bases and J by 0 bases, with 17 bases between. This CDR3 region has 16 residues. CDR1 is MRHNA and CDR2 is SNTAGT in the germline V gene. As DNA, the CDR3 is TGTGCCAGCAGCCCACTACCCGGACAGTTGAACACTGAAGCTTTCTTT. This gives the protein CASSPLPGQLNTEAFF.

Worth noting for this clone: One end of the junction fails to match germline, which may point to a read error. The rearrangement links TRBV2 to TRBJ1-2; 8 positions match TRBD1. CDR1 is SNHLY and CDR2 is FYNNEI in the germline V gene. The CDR3 consists of 15 residues. CDR3 amino acids: CASTEEAGGHYVYTF. The CDR3 DNA sequence: TGTGCCAGCACCGAGGAGGCAGGGGGCCACTATGTCTACACCTTC.

The chain links TRBV6-4 to TRBJ2-3, with D perhaps matching TRBD2 (5 bases). Germline V gene lookup returns CDR1 MRHNA and CDR2 SNTAGT. CDR3 length: 13 residues. V lost 4 bases to trimming and J lost 0 bases, with 5 bases between them. CDR3 sequence (DNA): TGTGCCAGCAGTGCGGGGAGCACAGATACGCAGTATTTT. Amino acids: CASSAGSTDTQYF.

The J gene is TRBJ2-4, the V gene TRBV29-1, with 8 bases lining up with TRBD2. The germline gives CDR1 SQVTM, CDR2 ANQGSEA. The J segment lost 6 bases and the V segment lost 7 bases, leaving 8 bases of the junction unmatched. This CDR3 is built from 13 residues. The CDR3 region has the DNA TGCAGCGCCTGCCGGGGGGGAATAAACATTCAGTACTTC. Its translation: CSACRGGINIQYF.

A remark on this clone: Other nucleotide sequences from this sample produce the same CDR3. The rearrangement uses TRBV7-9 and TRBJ1-1; TRBD1 might be the D (5 bases). The CDR3 has 14 residues. Germline CDR1 and CDR2: SEHNR and FQNEAQ (reference sequence). Trimming took off 6 bases at V and 5 bases at J, with 16 bases between the two ends. This CDR3 is CASSLQGAGTEAFF. The CDR3 DNA follows: TGTGCCAGCAGTCTGCAGGGTGCTGGGACTGAAGCTTTCTTT.